Reported below is one T cell receptor (beta chain). There is no known antigen for this receptor. No base qualities exist here, and no much larger clone lies one base off it. The data were taken from a study of blood T cell repertoires in COVID-19 (dated by TCRdb to about 2020). About the investigation overall: Collaborator samples came from the United States, Italy and Spain and covered acute and convalescent phases of COVID-19. Where available, HLA class I and class II types were taken from metadata supplied by the sample provider and were not determined by assay-based typing. The prospective study material was composed of cDNA or gDNA derived from T cells, B-cell-depleted T cells, or PBMCs. The repertoires were released in a freely available public database meant as a resource for research on the immune response to SARS-CoV-2. Samples came from the ongoing ImmuneRACE study (first 160 participants) plus 1,254 subjects from 6 global collaborators. Subjects who had been exposed to COVID-19, were actively infected with it, or had recovered from it provided the deeply sampled blood TCRbeta repertoires that made up the dataset. The sample metadata nearly always contained a de-identified subject ID, COVID-19 status, age in years and sex. The study at large found these results: The amount of clinical and demographic metadata varied by source and participant and was provided uncurated.

The immunoSEQ Assay, a bias-controlled multiplex PCR, was used to amplify TCRbeta CDR3 regions from genomic DNA. From the authors' description of their analysis: The number of nucleated cells in each sample was estimated by amplification of reference gene primers within the assay. Sequence reads were collapsed and filtered to measure the absolute abundance of every unique TCRbeta CDR3 rearrangement. Productive Simpson clonality was computed per sample as the square root of Simpson's diversity index over productive rearrangements. As stored in TCRdb, this immuneACCESS dataset retains in-frame rearrangements with V and J assigned. A fraction of the clones does not appear; measured against another copy, unresolved V genes explain less than half of the discrepancy, and the remainder lacks a known reason. The D gene and trimming were derived from the DNA, and the V and J assignments and clone size from that table. For this sample the table gives 490,000 or so clones, of which more than 85% were detected only once. Clones ranked in the top ten supply roughly 8.5% of the sample.

Spanning cysteine to phenylalanine, the CDR3 consists of 14 amino acids. Just the 42-base CDR3 DNA is kept, in frame starting at base 1. The germline V gene specifies SGHDT as CDR1 and YYEEEE as CDR2. A distance of 10 bases separates the germline ends of V and J, which lose 4 bases and 3 bases respectively. In the prospective study, participants were roughly 18 to 100 years old, resided in about two dozen geographic areas of the United States, and were enrolled through a virtual design. In the prospective study, cohorts were assigned on the basis of participant-reported clinical history obtained from a screening survey and a study questionnaire. For ImmuneRACE Cohort 3, a participant was defined as recovered based on two consecutive negative NP/OP PCR tests, clearance by a healthcare professional, or resolution of symptoms. In the prospective study, mobile phlebotomists collected whole blood, serum and a nasopharyngeal or oropharyngeal swab from each participant. Prospective study participants could optionally give additional blood draws and questionnaires over an approximately two-month period. Blood samples from the prospective study were shipped frozen or at room temperature prior to DNA extraction.

The rearranged chain carries TRBV5-6 and TRBJ1-4, and possibly TRBD1, on 5 matching bases. The sample consisted of PBMCs or T cells enriched from blood (not recorded which). The receptor was isolated from a woman aged 60-70 years who had recovered from COVID-19. The DNA sequence reads TGTGCCAGCAGCCCGGGGGGACCTAATGAAAAACTGTTTTTT. The encoded protein is CASSPGGPNEKLFF.